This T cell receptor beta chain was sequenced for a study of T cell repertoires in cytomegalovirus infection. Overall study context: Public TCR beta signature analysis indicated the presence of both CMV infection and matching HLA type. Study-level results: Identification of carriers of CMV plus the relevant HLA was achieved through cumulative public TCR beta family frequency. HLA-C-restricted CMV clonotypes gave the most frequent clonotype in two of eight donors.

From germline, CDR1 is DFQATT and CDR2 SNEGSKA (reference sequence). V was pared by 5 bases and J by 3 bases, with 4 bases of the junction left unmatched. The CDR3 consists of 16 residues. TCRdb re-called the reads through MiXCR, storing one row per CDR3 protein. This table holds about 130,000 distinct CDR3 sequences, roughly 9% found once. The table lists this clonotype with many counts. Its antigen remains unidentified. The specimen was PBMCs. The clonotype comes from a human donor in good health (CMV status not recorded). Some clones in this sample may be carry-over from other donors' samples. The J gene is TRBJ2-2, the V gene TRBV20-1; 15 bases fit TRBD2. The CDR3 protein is CSARTSGGGDTGELFF. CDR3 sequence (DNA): TGCAGTGCTCGGACTAGCGGGGGGGGGGACACCGGGGAGCTGTTTTTT.